Each of the 30 T cell receptor beta chains below was sequenced from the same sample in a study of shared clonotypes between healthy human individuals. Data came from immunoSEQ multiplex PCR; TCRdb stores just in-frame clones and leaves some out. The data show about 480,000 clones, nearly 80% seen once. Input material: PBMCs. These receptors all come from a woman aged 35 to 49 in good health. Some clones in this sample may be carry-over from other donors' samples.

The rearrangement uses TRBV6-5 and TRBJ2-5; 12 nucleotides agree with TRBD2. The CDR3 is made up of 15 amino acids. Germline-derived CDR1 and CDR2 are MNHEY and SVGAGI. V dropped 6 bases and J dropped 4; count of bases not matched to a gene: 6. CDR3 loop: CASSRTLAGGETQYF. The CDR3 DNA sequence: TGTGCCAGCAGCCGGACACTAGCGGGAGGAGAGACCCAGTACTTC.

This rearrangement joins TRBV5-1 to TRBJ1-5, with TRBD1 identical over 10 bases. J lost 10 bases, V lost 0 bases, and 4 bases had no gene match. This CDR3 comprises 14 residues. The germline CDR1 and CDR2 sequences are SGHRS and YFSETQ. The CDR3 region is CASSLGDRGHPQHF. CDR3 in DNA: TGCGCCAGCAGCTTGGGGGACAGGGGCCATCCCCAGCATTTT. Full variable domain (missing parts from reference TRBV5-1 and TRBJ1-5): KAGVTQTPRYLIKTRGQQVTLSCSPISGHRSVSWYQQTPGQGLQFLFEYFSETQRNKGNFPGRFSGRQFSNSRSEMNVSTLELGDSALYLCASSLGDRGHPQHFGDGTRLSIL.

The chain links TRBV18 to TRBJ1-1; D is unclear. This CDR3 is built from 12 residues. Per the germline V gene, CDR1 is KGHSH and CDR2 is LQKENI. Between the trimmed V and J ends, which lost 1 base and 11 bases, there was a span of 11 bases. In DNA form, the CDR3 reads TGTGCCAGCTCACCACAGGGCGCGCTGGCTTTCTTT. It specifies CASSPQGALAFF. Supplemented by reference TRBV18 and TRBJ1-1, the full variable domain reads NAGVMQNPRHLVRRRGQEARLRCSPMKGHSHVYWYRQLPEEGLKFMVYLQKENIIDESGMPKERFSAEFPKEGPSILRIQQVVRGDSAAYFCASSPQGALAFFGQGTRLTVV.

The chain employs TRBV30 and TRBJ2-2; TRBD1 is a possible D gene (5 bases). Deletions cut 2 bases from V and 5 bases from J, with 9 bases between. The CDR3 has 13 amino acids. Germline V gene lookup returns CDR1 GTSNPN and CDR2 SVGIG (reference sequence). The CDR3, as DNA: TGTGCCTGGAGTCTTGACAGAACCGGGGAGCTGTTTTTT. Translated, it gives CAWSLDRTGELFF. Full variable domain (outside the CDR3, taken from reference TRBV30 and TRBJ2-2): SQTIHQWPATLVQPVGSPLSLECTVEGTSNPNLYWYRQAAGRGLQLLFYSVGIGQISSEVPQNLSASRPQDRQFILSSKKLLLSDSGFYLCAWSLDRTGELFFGEGSRLTVL.

The table lists this clone with a count of one. The V call is TRBV10-3, the J call TRBJ2-7; 9 bases match TRBD1. J was trimmed by 3 bases and V by 10 bases; bases with no gene match: 13. This CDR3 contains 15 residues. The germline gives CDR1 ENHRY, CDR2 SYGVKD. This CDR3 reads CASSPGQGTSYEQYF. As DNA, the CDR3 is TGTGCCAGCTCGCCGGGACAGGGTACAAGCTACGAGCAGTACTTC.

J is TRBJ2-5 and V is TRBV2; no reliable D call. The CDR3 is made up of 10 amino acids. Germline V gene lookup returns CDR1 SNHLY and CDR2 FYNNEI. V lost 6 bases, J lost 1 base, and 0 bases lay in between. CDR3 loop: CASSQETQYF. In DNA, the CDR3 is TGTGCCAGCAGCCAAGAGACCCAGTACTTC.

The chain employs TRBV7-2 and TRBJ2-7; 8 nucleotides line up with TRBD2. CDR3 length equals 15 residues. V shed 2 bases, J shed 2 bases, and the junction held 5 bases outside the gene matches. CDR1 and CDR2 (germline): SGHTA, FQGNSA. The CDR3 DNA follows: TGTGCCAGCAGCTTAAACCCGGGAGGGCCCTACGAGCAGTACTTC. This gives the protein CASSLNPGGPYEQYF. The full variable domain, completed using reference TRBV7-2 and TRBJ2-7, is GAGVSQSPSNKVTEKGKDVELRCDPISGHTALYWYRQSLGQGLEFLIYFQGNSAPDKSGLPSDRFSAERTGGSVSTLTIQRTQQEDSAVYLCASSLNPGGPYEQYFGPGTRLTVT.

V and J are TRBV2 and TRBJ1-5; no definite D call. V was trimmed by 0 bases and J by 6 bases, leaving 6 bases between them. The CDR3 runs to 13 residues. Germline V gene lookup returns CDR1 SNHLY and CDR2 FYNNEI. CDR3 sequence (DNA): TGTGCCAGCAGTGAAGCGCTTCCTCAGCCCCAGCATTTT. Translating gives CASSEALPQPQHF.

The chain has TRBV7-8 and TRBJ2-3, with D possibly called TRBD1 or TRBD2 (5 bases each). V was pared by 5 bases and J by 2 bases, with 14 bases between. This CDR3 spans 15 amino acids. The V gene's germline CDR1 is SGHVS and CDR2 FQNEAQ. This CDR3 is CASSPRGWDTDTQYF. CDR3 nucleotides: TGTGCCAGCAGCCCTCGGGGCTGGGACACAGATACGCAGTATTTT.

J is TRBJ2-4 and V is TRBV7-3; 9 bases match TRBD2. Trimming at V came to 2 bases and at J to 1 base, leaving 6 bases not matched to a gene. The CDR3 totals 17 residues. The germline V gene encodes CDR1 SGHTA and CDR2 FQGTGA. DNA of the CDR3: TGTGCCAGCAGCTTAGCGGGAGGGCCGGGGGCCAAAAACATTCAGTACTTC. Translated, it gives CASSLAGGPGAKNIQYF.

The rearrangement links TRBV29-1 to TRBJ2-1; the match to TRBD2 covers 12 bases. V lost 3 bases and J lost 9; bases outside the gene matches: 9. CDR1 is SQVTM, CDR2 ANQGSEA, per germline. The CDR3 is made up of 15 amino acids. The DNA for the CDR3 is TGCAGCGTTGAGAAGTCACTAGCGGGAGGAAGTGAGCAGTTCTTC. It encodes CSVEKSLAGGSEQFF.

The rearrangement joins TRBV29-1 to TRBJ2-2, with 9 bases identical to TRBD1. Germline CDR1 SQVTM, CDR2 ANQGSEA. This CDR3 has 15 residues. Trimming took 0 bases from V and 5 from J; bases not matched to a gene: 4. CDR3 sequence: CSVEDTGGPTGELFF. The CDR3 DNA reads as TGCAGCGTTGAAGACACAGGGGGCCCAACCGGGGAGCTGTTTTTT.

This chain uses TRBV29-1 with TRBJ1-1, with no clear D. Germline CDR1 is SQVTM and CDR2 is ANQGSEA. Trimming shortened V by 3 bases and J by 1 base, and 9 bases separated the two germline ends. The CDR3 length is 13 residues. CDR3 region: CSVEGGGNTEAFF. CDR3 sequence (DNA): TGCAGCGTTGAGGGCGGCGGGAACACTGAAGCTTTCTTT.

The chain employs TRBV5-8 and TRBJ2-1; TRBD1 agrees at 11 bases. This CDR3 is 16 amino acids long. Trimming took 2 bases from V and 8 from J; bases not matched to a gene: 9. Germline V gene sequence: CDR1 SGHTS, CDR2 YDEGEE. Written as DNA, the CDR3 is TGTGCCAGCAGCTTCCGAGGACAGGGGGCGATTGATGAGCAGTTCTTC. Its protein product is CASSFRGQGAIDEQFF.

V and J are TRBV28 and TRBJ2-4, with TRBD1 matching 8 bases. Germline V CDR1 and CDR2: MDHEN, SYDVKM. This CDR3 has 15 residues. The V and J ends lost 5 bases and 0 bases, in that order; junction bases with no gene match: 3. The CDR3 DNA reads TGTGCCAGCAGTGGACAGGGAGTAGCCAAAAACATTCAGTACTTC. Protein product: CASSGQGVAKNIQYF. Filled out from reference TRBV28 and TRBJ2-4, the complete variable domain reads DVKVTQSSRYLVKRTGEKVFLECVQDMDHENMFWYRQDPGLGLRLIYFSYDVKMKEKGDIPEGYSVSREKKERFSLILESASTNQTSMYLCASSGQGVAKNIQYFGAGTRLSVL.

The chain joins TRBV28 to TRBJ2-5; 7 positions agree with TRBD2. Germline CDR1 MDHEN, CDR2 SYDVKM. V lost 8 bases, J lost 2 bases, and 5 bases stayed unmatched. CDR3 length equals 13 residues. The CDR3 is CASHTGGQETQYF. DNA of the CDR3: TGTGCCAGCCATACCGGGGGGCAAGAGACCCAGTACTTC.

The chain links TRBV7-2 to TRBJ2-7; 10 bases map to TRBD1. Trimming took 1 base from V and 1 from J; bases not matched to a gene: 1. The CDR3 is 15 amino acids. Germline V gene lookup returns CDR1 SGHTA and CDR2 FQGNSA. Here the CDR3 DNA reads TGTGCCAGCAGCTTAGGGACAGGGGGTTCCTACGAGCAGTACTTC. Protein sequence: CASSLGTGGSYEQYF.

This sequence joins TRBV19 and TRBJ2-2; TRBD2 aligns across 9 bases. The V and J ends lost 5 bases and 8 bases, in that order; junction bases with no gene match: 9. The germline CDR1 and CDR2 sequences are LNHDA and SQIVND (reference sequence). The CDR3 length is 15 residues. The CDR3 region is CASSRREGAPGELFF. The CDR3 coding sequence is TGTGCCAGTAGTCGGCGGGAGGGAGCTCCGGGGGAGCTGTTTTTT.

This chain uses TRBV10-3 with TRBJ1-5; 7 bases are shared with TRBD1. V gave up 6 bases and J gave up 3 bases; unmatched junction bases: 2. Looked up from germline, CDR1 is ENHRY and CDR2 is SYGVKD. CDR3 size: 13 residues. CDR3 region: CAIRGQYNQPQHF. Here the CDR3 DNA reads TGTGCCATCAGGGGACAGTACAATCAGCCCCAGCATTTT.

V usage is TRBV28 and J usage is TRBJ1-5, with D possibly matching TRBD1 (6 bases). This CDR3 region has 16 residues. Germline values: CDR1 MDHEN, CDR2 SYDVKM. V lost 6 bases and J lost 6, with 21 bases in between. The CDR3 DNA is TGTGCCAGCAGCCGACCGGGCAGGGGTAGGAGTCAGCCCCAGCATTTT. Translation gives CASSRPGRGRSQPQHF.

This chain uses TRBV9 with TRBJ2-5; 7 bases are a match to TRBD1. The CDR3 covers 15 residues. Germline V gives CDR1 SGDLS, CDR2 YYNGEE. V dropped 1 base and J dropped 3; count of bases not matched to a gene: 6. The CDR3 sequence is CASSVTGTAKETQYF. Here the CDR3 DNA reads TGTGCCAGCAGCGTAACCGGGACAGCCAAAGAGACCCAGTACTTC. The full variable domain, its missing parts supplied by reference TRBV9 and TRBJ2-5, is DSGVTQTPKHLITATGQRVTLRCSPRSGDLSVYWYQQSLDQGLQFLIQYYNGEERAKGNILERFSAQQFPDLHSELNLSSLELGDSALYFCASSVTGTAKETQYFGPGTRLLVL.

This sequence joins TRBV6-5 and TRBJ2-1, with 7 bases aligning to TRBD2. The CDR3 has 14 residues. The J segment lost 9 bases and the V segment lost 6 bases, leaving 11 bases of the junction unmatched. CDR1 MNHEY and CDR2 SVGAGI come from the germline V gene. Here the CDR3 DNA reads TGTGCCAGCAGCCAACGACTATGGGAGGGTGAGCAGTTCTTC. Its translation is CASSQRLWEGEQFF.

J is TRBJ1-1 and V is TRBV19; D call uncertain. The CDR3 totals 15 residues. Trimming pared 3 bases from V and 5 bases from J, leaving 16 bases between. CDR1 LNHDA and CDR2 SQIVND come from the germline V gene (reference sequence). DNA for the CDR3: TGTGCCAGTAGTATTGGTGTGGAACCGGGAACTGAAGCTTTCTTT. As protein: CASSIGVEPGTEAFF. The complete variable domain, with remaining parts taken from reference TRBV19 and TRBJ1-1, reads DGGITQSPKYLFRKEGQNVTLSCEQNLNHDAMYWYRQDPGQGLRLIYYSQIVNDFQKGDIAEGYSVSREKKESFPLTVTSAQKNPTAFYLCASSIGVEPGTEAFFGQGTRLTVV.

V and J are TRBV2 and TRBJ2-1; the match to TRBD1 covers 8 bases. The V segment lost 8 bases and the J segment 7 bases; nucleotides outside the gene matches: 10. Germline lookup yields CDR1 SNHLY and CDR2 FYNNEI. This CDR3 has 14 amino acids. Here the CDR3 DNA reads TGTGCCAGCGCGGACAGGGTCTCTTGGAATGAGCAGTTCTTC. Its translation is CASADRVSWNEQFF.

The V call is TRBV2, the J call TRBJ2-7, with 9 bases identical to TRBD1. V lost 7 bases, J lost 5 bases, and 3 bases stayed unmatched. The CDR3 loop spans 12 amino acids. Germline V CDR1 and CDR2: SNHLY, FYNNEI. CDR3 residues: CASNRGPDEQYF. DNA for the CDR3: TGTGCCAGCAACAGGGGGCCTGACGAGCAGTACTTC. The entire variable domain, with the rest obtained from reference TRBV2 and TRBJ2-7, is as follows: EPEVTQTPSHQVTQMGQEVILRCVPISNHLYFYWYRQILGQKVEFLVSFYNNEISEKSEIFDDQFSVERPDGSNFTLKIRSTKLEDSAMYFCASNRGPDEQYFGPGTRLTVT.

The rearrangement links TRBV5-1 to TRBJ1-2, with D tentatively TRBD1 (5 bases). V was clipped by 0 bases and J by 3 bases, with 6 bases between them. Germline V gives CDR1 SGHRS, CDR2 YFSETQ. The CDR3 is made up of 13 amino acids. The CDR3 is CASSLARDYGYTF. The DNA for the CDR3 is TGCGCCAGCAGCTTGGCCAGGGACTATGGCTACACCTTC.

This chain links TRBV28 with TRBJ2-5; D possibly corresponds to TRBD2 (5 bases). The CDR3 length is 12 residues. Germline V gives CDR1 MDHEN, CDR2 SYDVKM. V lost 8 bases, J lost 4 bases, and 11 bases lay in between. CDR3: CASGERPETQYF. Written as DNA, the CDR3 is TGTGCCAGCGGGGAGCGGCCAGAGACCCAGTACTTC.

The V call is TRBV6-7, the J call TRBJ2-5, with D possibly being TRBD2 (6 bases). TRBV6-7 is reported as an ORF; its role is uncertain. The CDR3 is 16 residues long. Trimming took off 2 bases at V and 0 bases at J, with 13 bases between the two ends. The DNA of the CDR3 is TGTGCCAGCAGTTACGGCGCGGGACCGTACCAAGAGACCCAGTACTTC. Translation gives CASSYGAGPYQETQYF.

The chain has TRBV7-2 and TRBJ2-3; 8 nucleotides match TRBD2. The length of the CDR3 is 15 residues. Trimming cost V 5 bases and J 4 bases; bases outside gene matches: 8. Looked up from germline, CDR1 is SGHTA and CDR2 is FQGNSA. In nucleotides, the CDR3 is TGTGCCAGCAGCCCGGCTAGCGGGTACCCAGATACGCAGTATTTT. Translation: CASSPASGYPDTQYF. Looking up the rest from reference TRBV7-2 and TRBJ2-3 gives the full variable domain: GAGVSQSPSNKVTEKGKDVELRCDPISGHTALYWYRQSLGQGLEFLIYFQGNSAPDKSGLPSDRFSAERTGGSVSTLTIQRTQQEDSAVYLCASSPASGYPDTQYFGPGTRLTVL.

This clone was recorded only once. This sequence joins TRBV23-1 and TRBJ1-5; possibly TRBD1 for D (5 bases). TRBV23-1 carries the ORF label, with uncertain function. This CDR3 is built from 22 residues. The V end lost 3 bases, the J end lost 0 bases, and 30 bases lay between the germline ends. The CDR3 nucleotides read TGCGCCAGCAGTCATGTGAGGCTCCTAACAGGTCCCAAAACCTATAGCAATCAGCCCCAGCATTTT. Translating gives CASSHVRLLTGPKTYSNQPQHF.